The clone carrying this T cell receptor beta chain was counted at least ten times. The antigen is not known. These data are taken from a study of shared clonotypes between healthy human individuals. Whole-study results and caveats: Generally, estimated richness proved larger in naive subsets than it did in memory subsets. The study's rarefaction showed incomplete sorted-subset sequencing despite large depth. In this cohort, only blood was sampled, and tissue repertoires likely differ.

CD45RA-negative memory and CD45RA+ naive subsets were split from the CD4+ cells. The CDR3 is made up of 16 amino acids. The V and J ends lost 0 bases and 2 bases respectively, with 13 bases between them. CDR1 and CDR2 from the germline V gene are SGHRS and YFSETQ. Method: immunoSEQ multiplex PCR; TCRdb's copy keeps in-frame clones and lacks some. The table records approximately 640,000 clones, more than 70% of them present only once. This sequence was found in a woman aged 25 to 39 in good health. The sequencing input was memory CD4+ T cells sorted from blood. Subset here: CD45RA-negative fraction. V gene TRBV5-1 combines with J gene TRBJ2-3; maybe TRBD1 (5 bases). The CDR3 here is CASSLGRQSDTDTQYF. The DNA for the CDR3 is TGCGCCAGCAGCTTGGGCCGACAGAGTGACACAGATACGCAGTATTTT.